What follows is one TCR beta chain and its context. In this sample, this clone turned up a few times. Its antigen remains undetermined. No qualities accompany the bases; no much larger clone lies one base away. From a lookup of the germline V gene, CDR1 and CDR2 are MDHEN and SYDVKM. The CDR3 runs 16 residues from the cysteine to the phenylalanine. Of all the DNA, just the CDR3 is kept, 48 bases in frame from base 1. This sample stems from a study of cytomegalovirus exposure and HLA in healthy donors (dated by TCRdb to 2017 to 2019). General notes on the study: According to an earlier analysis of 550 to 750 of the donors, roughly 180 million T cells yielded 120 million or so unique TCR beta sequences and about 300 Gb of sequence data. An early release that covered approximately 600 HLA-typed donors contained about 300 gigabases of sequencing data and around 85 million unique TCR sequences. Of the roughly 410 genotyped donors, 75% to 85% were placed in the genetic ancestry cluster associated with self-reported Caucasian donors. The study aimed to test whether signatures of past pathogen exposure could be identified by cataloging public T cell receptors. The T cell repertoires of 666 subjects were profiled by immunosequencing and related to cytomegalovirus serostatus. A separate validation cohort of 100 to 150 different subjects was used in addition to the approximately 670-subject first cohort. To predict cytomegalovirus infection status, the study brought together high-throughput TCR immunosequencing, statistical association of individual TCRs with disease status, and machine learning. In a later analysis, previously published TCR beta repertoires from fewer than 750 donors were re-analyzed and high-resolution HLA genotyping was added so that TCR occurrence patterns could be studied. In the later analysis, no new phenotypic data were used to find candidate immune exposures; instead, reliance was placed on TCR beta sequences and their occurrence across donors. An earlier analysis of 587 of the donors used high-throughput TCR beta sequencing to judge whether each TCR beta V gene segment behaved as functional or pseudogenic. Donor age, sex, ethnicity and CMV serostatus were collected together with the repertoire data. Genome-wide SNP genotypes for about 60% of the 666 donors were used in a later genetic analysis, which treated that subset as a discovery cohort. All discovery cohort repertoires had been generated using a single sequencing platform. Class I and class II HLA loci were covered by the typing at four-digit resolution. The number of typed donors differed by locus: roughly 620-630 for A, B, C, DRB1 and DQB1; some 540 for DQA1; around 580 for DPA1; and some 470 for DPB1. Roughly five DR-DQ haplotypes were handled as single units for association and clustering because linkage in the cohort was strong. Among 398 genotyped donors of the cohort, an average of approximately 230,000 unique TCR beta nucleotide sequences were sequenced per donor, about a sixth of them non-productive.

What the study reported, not specific to this receptor: The authors suggested that the approach could potentially be extended to other disease states and immunological phenotypes. The earlier analysis of some 540 of the donors excluded roughly 17 rarely observed V segments, including chromosome 9 orphons, because counts were too low. Linkage disequilibrium might explain the correlated functional status among segregating V segments, but an unknown experimental factor could not be ruled out. In a later genetic analysis, fewer N-insertions in productive TCRs were reported among donors in an Asian-associated ancestry cluster than the roughly 710-donor mean. The sequencing pipeline was judged likely to have produced a cluster of highly shared sequence variants as a technical artifact. The 87-base-pair reads could not distinguish some IMGT-functional V segments, including TRBV6-2 and TRBV6-3, so those segments were excluded. A later analysis found that TCR association rates varied across HLA loci, with DRB1 alleles showing the most associated TCRs and HLA-C alleles the fewest. Cytomegalovirus status was reported to be diagnosed by the classifier with high specificity and sensitivity in both the original and validation cohorts. A total of 150 or so TCR beta chains were listed by the study as associated with cytomegalovirus. HLA typing was unavailable for some donors at each locus, so association tests used only the typed subset. A further reported finding was that TCR beta sequences accurately predicted the HLA-A and HLA-B alleles for most subjects in the first cohort. Most TCR sequences were seen in very few donors, while some public TCRs were found in many individuals. An earlier analysis of approximately 530 of the donors showed that most TCR beta V segments appeared in productive rearrangements either about 87% or about 30% of the time, which broadly matched IMGT annotations. CMV serostatus was the only immune exposure information available for the cohort. According to a later analysis, parvovirus B19, influenza, CMV and Epstein-Barr virus appeared linked to several top co-occurrence clusters. A few of the identified cytomegalovirus-associated TCR beta chains were confirmed in vitro to be specific for cytomegalovirus antigens. In a later genetic analysis, a missense DCLRE1C variant was associated with V-gene and J-gene trimming of TCR beta chains, and the association was replicated in an independent cohort. The presence/absence analyses assumed that sequencing depth was roughly uniform across donors, and that assumption may not be true. In a later analysis, HLA-associated TCR beta chains were found to be more clonally expanded and to have lower generation probabilities than equally common non-associated chains. In this cohort, only TCR beta chains were sequenced, and detectable features were limited by the absence of alpha or paired-chain data. At a false discovery rate of 0.05, a later analysis linked roughly 17,000 TCR beta sequences to specific HLA alleles. Strong co-occurrence of HLA alleles, especially DR and DQ, made assigning TCR associations to individual alleles difficult. Most CMV-associated TCR beta chains appeared to be HLA-restricted in a later analysis, and the HLA associations seemed to be driven largely by CMV exposure.

The cohort consisted of fewer than 700 healthy bone marrow donors. At the time of sampling, all cohort members were nominally healthy, though unrecorded immune exposures were likely present. The donor tested CMV seropositive and was one of the 289 seropositive cohort members. A peripheral blood sample was provided by each donor, and peripheral blood mononuclear cells were used for TCR beta sequencing. Genomic DNA extraction from the blood cell samples was performed with the Qiagen DNeasy Blood Extraction Kit. Library preparation was by the immunoSEQ multiplex PCR assay. A mixture of 60 forward primers for TCR Vbeta segments and 13 reverse primers for TCR Jbeta segments was used in the multiplex PCR. A multiplex PCR assay on genomic DNA amplified the CDR3 region of rearranged TCR beta genes. Amplified TCR beta libraries were sequenced as 87-base-pair reads on the Illumina HiSeq System. Concerning the study's data processing: In a later analysis, tens of millions of unique TCR beta chains were counted across the 500 to 700 repertoires, and some 10 million of these chains were shared by at least two donors. A nearest-neighbor algorithm error-corrected the raw reads and collapsed the reads into unique sequences, merging closely related sequences to remove PCR and sequencing errors. V, D and J gene segments were assigned by aligning CDR3 sequences to IMGT reference sequences. For a sequence to be retained, a match of at least six nucleotides was required to both a V gene segment and a J gene segment. A rearrangement was called productive if the CDR3 had no stop codons and remained in frame with V and J, and every other rearrangement was called non-productive. CDR3 was defined according to IMGT convention as the region running from the second conserved V-encoded cysteine to the conserved J-encoded phenylalanine. The earlier analysis of more than 450 of the donors excluded sequences that lacked an unambiguous match to a single V gene segment. In an earlier analysis of 587 of the donors, V segments were called functional above 56.7% productive rearrangements and were called segregating when the between-donor standard deviation exceeded 5%. To diagnose cytomegalovirus status from the catalog of TCR beta chain sequences, a statistical classification framework was built. V and J gene assignment, in a later analysis, came from comparing TCR nucleotide sequences with IMGT/GENE-DB human TR gene sequences. A later analysis assigned CDR3 sequences and most-parsimonious VDJ recombination scenarios with the TCRdist pipeline. In a later analysis, every TCR beta chain was defined by the combination of its CDR3 amino acid sequence and its V-gene family, and reads without a unique V-gene family were dropped. As a way to deal with suspected cross-contamination and a sequencing artifact, a later analysis dropped 450 to 600 nucleotide sequences that were highly shared and had low generation probability. For each public chain, a later analysis derived a clonal expansion index from normalized ranks of inferred template counts within each repertoire. In a later analysis, generation probabilities were computed using a VDJ recombination model fitted to out-of-frame rearrangements, and the results were checked against IGoR. A later analysis scored TCR-TCR, TCR-HLA and TCR-CMV co-occurrence with hypergeometric tests, applying a repertoire-size bias correction to TCR pairs. To estimate false discovery rates, a later analysis permuted the HLA or CMV assignments 20 times. A later analysis grouped co-occurring TCRs with DBSCAN, adding TCRdist sequence similarity when clustering within HLA-allele-positive subsets. Co-occurrence clustering excluded repertoires with fewer than 30,000 or more than 120,000 public chains, plus five with anomalous nucleotide sharing. Imported from immuneACCESS, the table was reduced by TCRdb to in-frame sequences with V and J called. These copies leave out some clones; in studies compared against another copy, an unresolved V gene accounts for under half, and the cause of the remainder is not known. V, J and clone size were drawn from that table, and D and trimming were deduced from the DNA. Here the sample has 150,000 to 200,000 clones; about 80% occur a single time. The biggest ten clones account for over 11% of the sample.

This TCR came from a man in his fifties or sixties in good health and CMV-seropositive. Sequenced material: PBMCs. The V and J segments used are TRBV28 and TRBJ2-5; TRBD1 agrees with 10 junctional bases. The J call may be wrong; the DNA end is better matched by TRBJ2-7. The CDR3 loop reads CASSLGPSGQGYEQYF. The DNA reads TGTGCCAGCAGTTTGGGGCCCTCGGGACAGGGGTACGAGCAGTACTTC.